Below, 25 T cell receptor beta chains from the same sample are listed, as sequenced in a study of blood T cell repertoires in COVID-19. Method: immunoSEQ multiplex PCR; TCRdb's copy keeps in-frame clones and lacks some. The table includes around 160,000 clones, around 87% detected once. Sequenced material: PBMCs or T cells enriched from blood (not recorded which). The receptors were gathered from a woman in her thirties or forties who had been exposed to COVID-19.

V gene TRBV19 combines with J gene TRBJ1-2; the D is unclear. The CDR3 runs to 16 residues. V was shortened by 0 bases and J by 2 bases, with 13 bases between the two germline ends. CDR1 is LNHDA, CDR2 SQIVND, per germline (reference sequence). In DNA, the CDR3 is TGTGCCAGTAGTATAGATCTACTCCAGGCGAACTATGGCTACACCTTC. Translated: CASSIDLLQANYGYTF.

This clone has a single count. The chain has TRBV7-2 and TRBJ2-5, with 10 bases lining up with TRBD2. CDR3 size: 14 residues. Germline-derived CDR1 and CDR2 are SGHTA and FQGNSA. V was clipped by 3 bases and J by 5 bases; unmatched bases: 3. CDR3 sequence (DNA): TGTGCCAGCAGCTTGAGCGGGAGGGGGGAGACCCAGTACTTC. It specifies CASSLSGRGETQYF.

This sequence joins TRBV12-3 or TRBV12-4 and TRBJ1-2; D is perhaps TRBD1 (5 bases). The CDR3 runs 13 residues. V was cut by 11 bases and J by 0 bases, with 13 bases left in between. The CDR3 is CAGVGGTNYGYTF. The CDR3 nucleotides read TGTGCCGGGGTCGGGGGGACTAACTATGGCTACACCTTC.

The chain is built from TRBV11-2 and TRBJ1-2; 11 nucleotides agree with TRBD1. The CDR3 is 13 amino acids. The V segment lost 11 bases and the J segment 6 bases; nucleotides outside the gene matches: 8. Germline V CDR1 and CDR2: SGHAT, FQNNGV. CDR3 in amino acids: CAGGGQGGHGYTF. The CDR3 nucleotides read TGTGCCGGTGGGGGACAGGGGGGTCATGGCTACACCTTC.

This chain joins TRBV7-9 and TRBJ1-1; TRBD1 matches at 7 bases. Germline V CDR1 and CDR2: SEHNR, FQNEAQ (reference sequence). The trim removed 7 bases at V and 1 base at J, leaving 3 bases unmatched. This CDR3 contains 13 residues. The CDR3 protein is CASNGDRNTEAFF. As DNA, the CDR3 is TGTGCCAGCAACGGGGACAGGAACACTGAAGCTTTCTTT.

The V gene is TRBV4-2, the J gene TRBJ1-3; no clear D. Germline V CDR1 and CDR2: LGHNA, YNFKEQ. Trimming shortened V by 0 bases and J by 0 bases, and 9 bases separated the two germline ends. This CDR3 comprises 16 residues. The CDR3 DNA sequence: TGTGCCAGCAGCCAAGATGCGCACGTCTCTGGAAACACCATATATTTT. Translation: CASSQDAHVSGNTIYF.

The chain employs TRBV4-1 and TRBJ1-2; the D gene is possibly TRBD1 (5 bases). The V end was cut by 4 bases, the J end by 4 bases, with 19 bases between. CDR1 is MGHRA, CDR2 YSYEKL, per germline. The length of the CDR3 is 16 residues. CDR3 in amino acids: CASSPYRGETVYGYTF. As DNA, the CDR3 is TGCGCCAGCAGCCCCTATCGGGGGGAGACCGTCTATGGCTACACCTTC.

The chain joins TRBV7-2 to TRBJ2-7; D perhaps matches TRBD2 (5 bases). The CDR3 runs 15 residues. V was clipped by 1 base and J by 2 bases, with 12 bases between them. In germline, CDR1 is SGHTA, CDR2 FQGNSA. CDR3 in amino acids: CASSLGGRLPYEQYF. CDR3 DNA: TGTGCCAGCAGCTTAGGCGGGCGTCTTCCCTACGAGCAGTACTTC.

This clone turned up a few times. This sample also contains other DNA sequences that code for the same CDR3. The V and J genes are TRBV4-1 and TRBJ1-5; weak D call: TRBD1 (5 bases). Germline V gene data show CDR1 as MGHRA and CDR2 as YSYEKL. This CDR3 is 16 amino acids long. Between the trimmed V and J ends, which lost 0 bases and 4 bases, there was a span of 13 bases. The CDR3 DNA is TGCGCCAGCAGCCAAGATTCCGGGGGTTGGAATCAGCCCCAGCATTTT. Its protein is CASSQDSGGWNQPQHF.

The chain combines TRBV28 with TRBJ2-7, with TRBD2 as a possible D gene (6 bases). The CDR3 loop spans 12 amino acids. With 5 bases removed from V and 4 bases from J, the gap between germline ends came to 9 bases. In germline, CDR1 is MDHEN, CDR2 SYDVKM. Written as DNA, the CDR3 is TGTGCCAGCAGTCAGACTAGTTACGAGCAGTACTTC. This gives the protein CASSQTSYEQYF. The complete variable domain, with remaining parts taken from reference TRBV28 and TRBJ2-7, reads DVKVTQSSRYLVKRTGEKVFLECVQDMDHENMFWYRQDPGLGLRLIYFSYDVKMKEKGDIPEGYSVSREKKERFSLILESASTNQTSMYLCASSQTSYEQYFGPGTRLTVT.

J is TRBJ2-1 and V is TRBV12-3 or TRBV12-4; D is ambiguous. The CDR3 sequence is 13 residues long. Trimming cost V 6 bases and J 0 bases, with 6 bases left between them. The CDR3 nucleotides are TGTGCCAGCAGCCGAGGCTCCTACAATGAGCAGTTCTTC. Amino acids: CASSRGSYNEQFF.

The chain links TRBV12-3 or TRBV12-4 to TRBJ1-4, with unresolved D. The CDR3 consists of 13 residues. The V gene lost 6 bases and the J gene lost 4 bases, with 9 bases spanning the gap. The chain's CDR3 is CASRKWSNEKLFF. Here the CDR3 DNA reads TGTGCCAGCAGAAAATGGAGTAATGAAAAACTGTTTTTT.

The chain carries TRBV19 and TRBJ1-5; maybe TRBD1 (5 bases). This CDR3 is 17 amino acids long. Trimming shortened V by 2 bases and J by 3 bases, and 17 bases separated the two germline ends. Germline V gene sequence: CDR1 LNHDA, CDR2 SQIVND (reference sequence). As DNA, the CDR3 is TGTGCCAGTAGTATACAGGGATCGGGGACTAACAATCAGCCCCAGCATTTT. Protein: CASSIQGSGTNNQPQHF. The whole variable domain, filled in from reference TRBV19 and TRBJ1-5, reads DGGITQSPKYLFRKEGQNVTLSCEQNLNHDAMYWYRQDPGQGLRLIYYSQIVNDFQKGDIAEGYSVSREKKESFPLTVTSAQKNPTAFYLCASSIQGSGTNNQPQHFGDGTRLSIL.

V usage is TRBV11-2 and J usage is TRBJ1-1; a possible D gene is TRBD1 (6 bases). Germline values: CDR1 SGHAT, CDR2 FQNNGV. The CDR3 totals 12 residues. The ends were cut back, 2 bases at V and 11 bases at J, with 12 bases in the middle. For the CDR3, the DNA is TGTGCCAGCAGCTTATACAGGGATGAGGCTTTCTTT. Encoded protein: CASSLYRDEAFF.

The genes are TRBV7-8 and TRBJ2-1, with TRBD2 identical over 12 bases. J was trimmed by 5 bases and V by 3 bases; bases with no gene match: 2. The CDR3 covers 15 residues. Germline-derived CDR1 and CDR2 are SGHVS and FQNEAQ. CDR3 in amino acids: CASSFRLAGDNEQFF. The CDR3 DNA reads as TGTGCCAGCAGCTTTCGACTAGCGGGAGACAATGAGCAGTTCTTC.

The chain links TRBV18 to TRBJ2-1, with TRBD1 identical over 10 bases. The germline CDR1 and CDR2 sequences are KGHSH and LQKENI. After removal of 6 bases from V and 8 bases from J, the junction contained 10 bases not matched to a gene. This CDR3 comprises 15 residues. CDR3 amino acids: CASSPRDRGEYEQFF. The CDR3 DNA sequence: TGTGCCAGCTCGCCCCGGGACAGGGGCGAATATGAGCAGTTCTTC.

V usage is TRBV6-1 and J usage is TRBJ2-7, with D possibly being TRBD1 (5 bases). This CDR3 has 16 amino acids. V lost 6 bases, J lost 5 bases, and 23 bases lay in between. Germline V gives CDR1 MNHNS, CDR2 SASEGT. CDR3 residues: CASREILGRATDEQYF. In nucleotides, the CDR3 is TGTGCCAGCAGGGAAATTTTAGGCAGGGCTACCGACGAGCAGTACTTC.

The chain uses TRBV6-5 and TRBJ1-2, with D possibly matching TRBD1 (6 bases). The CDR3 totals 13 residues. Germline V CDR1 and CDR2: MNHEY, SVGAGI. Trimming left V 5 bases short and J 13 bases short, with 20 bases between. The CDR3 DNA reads TGTGCCAGCAGTCCCGATCGGGACAACCGCTTCACCTTC. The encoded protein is CASSPDRDNRFTF.

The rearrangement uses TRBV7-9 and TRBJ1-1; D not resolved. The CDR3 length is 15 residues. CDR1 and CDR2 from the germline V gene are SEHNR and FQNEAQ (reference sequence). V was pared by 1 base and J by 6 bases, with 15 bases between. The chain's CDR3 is CASSLVGRGLAEAFF. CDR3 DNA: TGTGCCAGCAGCTTAGTCGGGAGAGGACTCGCTGAAGCTTTCTTT.

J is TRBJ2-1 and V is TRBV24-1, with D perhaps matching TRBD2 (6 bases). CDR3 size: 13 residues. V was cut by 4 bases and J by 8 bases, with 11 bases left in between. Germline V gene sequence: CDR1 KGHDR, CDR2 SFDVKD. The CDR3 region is CATSDGAGDEQFF. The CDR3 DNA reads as TGTGCCACCAGTGACGGAGCGGGTGATGAGCAGTTCTTC.

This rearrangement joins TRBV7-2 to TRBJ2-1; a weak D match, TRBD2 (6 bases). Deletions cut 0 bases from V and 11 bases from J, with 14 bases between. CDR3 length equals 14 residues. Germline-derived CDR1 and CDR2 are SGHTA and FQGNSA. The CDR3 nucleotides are TGTGCCAGCAGCTTAGCGGGAGTTGGAGGGAAGCAGTTCTTC. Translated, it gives CASSLAGVGGKQFF.

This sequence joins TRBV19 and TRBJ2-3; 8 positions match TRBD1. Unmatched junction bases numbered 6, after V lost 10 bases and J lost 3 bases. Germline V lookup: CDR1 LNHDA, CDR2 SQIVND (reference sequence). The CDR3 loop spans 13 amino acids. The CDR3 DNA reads TGTGCCACTCGAACAGGGGGGACAGATACGCAGTATTTT. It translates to CATRTGGTDTQYF.

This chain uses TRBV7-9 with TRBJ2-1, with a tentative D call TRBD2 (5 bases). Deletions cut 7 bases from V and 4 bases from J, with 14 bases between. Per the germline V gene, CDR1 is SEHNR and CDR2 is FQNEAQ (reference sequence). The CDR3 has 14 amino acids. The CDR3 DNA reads TGTGCCAGCATCAGTCAGCGGCAATACAATGAGCAGTTCTTC. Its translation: CASISQRQYNEQFF.

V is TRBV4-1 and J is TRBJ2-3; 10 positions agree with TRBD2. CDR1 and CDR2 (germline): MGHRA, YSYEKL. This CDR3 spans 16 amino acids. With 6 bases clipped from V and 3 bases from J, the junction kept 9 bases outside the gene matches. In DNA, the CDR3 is TGCGCCAGCAGTGCCTTAGCGGGGGGAGGGACAGATACGCAGTATTTT. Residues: CASSALAGGGTDTQYF.

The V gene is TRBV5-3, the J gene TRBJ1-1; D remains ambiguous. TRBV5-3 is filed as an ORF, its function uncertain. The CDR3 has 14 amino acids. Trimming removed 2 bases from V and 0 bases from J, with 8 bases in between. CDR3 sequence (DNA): TGTGCCAGAAGCTTTGGCGGTCTGAACACTGAAGCTTTCTTT. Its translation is CARSFGGLNTEAFF.